Sequencing of this TCR beta chain was carried out in a study of siplizumab effects on memory and regulatory T cells (dated by TCRdb to the late 2010s). Context from the whole study: The study examined how the anti-CD2 antibody siplizumab affects alloreactive T-cell subsets in allogeneic mixed lymphocyte reactions built from human PBMCs.

General findings and caveats noted by the study authors: Compared with memory T cells, unstimulated naive T cells appeared more diverse, and naive cells seemed to make a substantial contribution to the alloresponse. The cumulative frequency of alloreactive sequences that could be traced back to unstimulated CD4+ memory T cells was significantly reduced by siplizumab. Because sequences below about 10^-5 frequency were poorly captured, only a minor fraction of alloreactive clones could be mapped to unstimulated subsets. Among mappable alloreactive CD4+ clones, the Treg-derived fraction averaged approximately 63% with siplizumab versus about 25% in control reactions. Whether proliferating Tregs from siplizumab cultures actually had suppressive function was not functionally confirmed. Roughly 80-95% of proliferating CD4+ or CD8+ clones could not be assigned a naive or memory phenotype.

To note about this clone: The antigen this receptor binds is unknown. No base-level quality is on record; no much larger clone is a single base apart.

CDR1 and CDR2, per the germline V gene (reference sequence), are SEHNR and FQNEAQ. V is clipped by 1 base and J by 16 bases, and the sequence between their germline boundaries is 11 bases long. Measured from the cysteine to the phenylalanine, the CDR3 is 11 residues long. Only the CDR3 DNA stays, 33 bases, in frame from base 1. Library creation used the immunoSEQ multiplex PCR assay. The deep sequencing platform assayed about 91,000 TCR templates per sample. Genomic DNA extracted from sorted T cells was used for TCRbeta CDR3 sequencing. Concerning the study's data processing: The R programming language was used for clonal analysis of TCRbeta CDR3 data. Alloreactive CD4+ and CD8+ clones were identified by comparing unstimulated samples to CFSE-low samples taken after the reaction. Regulatory or non-regulatory origin of alloreactive CD4+ clones was assigned by matching sequences to the sorted unstimulated Treg and non-Treg repertoires. This immuneACCESS table, as held by TCRdb, lists in-frame sequences with V and J called but not all clones. Of the missing ones, under half trace to an unresolved V gene in checked studies; the others have no known cause. Clone size and the V and J calls come from that table; the DNA yielded D and trimming. The sample has approximately 94,000 clones on record, about 91% of them singletons. The ten largest account for roughly 0.16% of the sample.

TCRbeta CDR3 sequencing was performed on sorted unstimulated T cells and on proliferating T cells recovered from mixed lymphocyte reactions. Fresh whole blood from approximately ten HLA-typed healthy donors was used to isolate PBMCs. The receptor comes from a human donor in good health. Sample: CD4+ T cells sorted from blood. The chain is encoded by TRBV7-9 joined to TRBJ2-1, with the D gene not confidently named. The CDR3 reads as follows: CASSLVDLGFF. The DNA reads TGTGCCAGCAGCTTAGTCGATCTGGGTTTCTTC.